A selection of T cell receptor beta chains follows, all from one sample in a study of spatial heterogeneity in lung cancer. TCRdb analysed the 5' RACE reads with MiXCR anew, one entry per CDR3 protein. The repertoire has around 15,000 distinct CDR3 sequences, 6.5% to 7% of them found once; the top ten carry around 19%. This specimen was lung tumor tissue, taken at surgery. The receptors shown here come from a female donor with early-stage non-small cell lung cancer. Each CDR3 is given with its conserved first and last residue. The D gene is left open where the match is weak. Clone size is stated in some rows and not others, as once, few, many or a class when expanded.

size	D	V	J	DNA	CDR3
many	TRBD1	TRBV5-5	TRBJ2-7	TGTGCCAGCAGAACCGGGACAGCCTACGAGCAGTACTTC	CASRTGTAYEQYF
-	TRBD2	TRBV9	TRBJ2-5	TGTGCCAGCAGCGCACCACTAGCGGGGGTAGAGACCCAGTACTTC	CASSAPLAGVETQYF
-	-	TRBV5-1	TRBJ1-2	TGCGCCAGCAGCTTGACCCTAGACAGGACCTATGGCTACACCTTC	CASSLTLDRTYGYTF
many	-	TRBV25-1	TRBJ1-2	TGTGCCAGCAGTGAATCAGGCAGCTTTTATGGCTACACCTTC	CASSESGSFYGYTF
many	-	TRBV28	TRBJ2-3	TGTGCCAGCAGGGAAGGGGGGGCCGGCGGAGATACGCAGTATTTT	CASREGGAGGDTQYF
few	TRBD1	TRBV4-2	TRBJ1-4	TGTGCCAGCAGCCAACCGAACCGGGACAGAGAGAGGAAACTGTTTTTT	CASSQPNRDRERKLFF
many	-	TRBV9	TRBJ2-2	TGTGCCAGCAGCGCGGGGCTTACCGGGGAGCTGTTTTTT	CASSAGLTGELFF
-	-	TRBV2	TRBJ1-2	TGTGCCAGCACGGACAGTAACTATGGCTACACCTTC	CASTDSNYGYTF
few	-	TRBV30	TRBJ1-5	TGTGCCTGGAGTGAAACACCGAATCAGCCCCAGCATTTT	CAWSETPNQPQHF
many	TRBD2	TRBV7-8	TRBJ2-1	TGTGCCAGCAGCGCCCAACTAGCGGGGATGAACAATGAGCAGTTCTTC	CASSAQLAGMNNEQFF
many	TRBD2	TRBV5-6	TRBJ2-3	TGTGCCAGCAGCTGGAGGACTAGCGGGGTCACAGATACGCAGTATTTT	CASSWRTSGVTDTQYF
many	-	TRBV7-9	TRBJ1-5	TGTGCCAGCAGCTTGGACGGGACGCAGAGCAATCAGCCCCAGCATTTT	CASSLDGTQSNQPQHF
medium-sized	-	TRBV5-1	TRBJ1-1	TGCGCCAGCAGCTTGAACAGTGTGAACACTGAAGCTTTCTTT	CASSLNSVNTEAFF
medium-sized	TRBD1	TRBV4-2	TRBJ1-1	TGTGCCAGCAGCCAACCCGGACAGGGCAACACTGAAGCTTTCTTT	CASSQPGQGNTEAFF
many	-	TRBV6-2/TRBV6-3	TRBJ1-1	TGTGCCAGCAGTTTCACCAAAGGGGGACTAAACACTGAAGCTTTCTTT	CASSFTKGGLNTEAFF
many	-	TRBV7-9	TRBJ1-6	TGTGCCAGCAGCTTTGCCAGTGTGGATTCACCCCTCCACTTT	CASSFASVDSPLHF
few	-	TRBV3-1	TRBJ1-1	TGTGCCAGCAGCCGGGCGGCTGAAGCTTTCTTT	CASSRAAEAFF
once	-	TRBV5-6	TRBJ1-1	TGTGCCAGCAGAAAAGGGGTCCTAAAGGACACTGAAGCTTTCTTT	CASRKGVLKDTEAFF
many	-	TRBV30	TRBJ1-2	TGTGCCTGGAGTTTAGGGAACGGGCATGGCTACACCTTC	CAWSLGNGHGYTF
many	TRBD2	TRBV2	TRBJ2-1	TGTGCCAGCAGTGAAGCCCTAGCGGGGGCCGATGAGCAGTTCTTC	CASSEALAGADEQFF
medium-sized	-	TRBV5-8	TRBJ1-2	TGTGCCAGCAGCTTGGATGGGAGAACTAACTATGGCTACACCTTC	CASSLDGRTNYGYTF
-	-	TRBV2	TRBJ1-4	TGTGCCAGCAGTGACTTACGGGAAAATGAAAAACTGTTTTTT	CASSDLRENEKLFF
-	-	TRBV7-2	TRBJ2-6	TGTGCCAGCAGCCCGACTGGGGCCAACGTCCTGACTTTC	CASSPTGANVLTF
many	-	TRBV28	TRBJ2-1	TGTGCCAGCAGTTTGGGAGGGGGGGCCCCCAATGAGCAGTTCTTC	CASSLGGGAPNEQFF
many	-	TRBV7-6	TRBJ2-5	TGTGCCAGCAGCTTCAGCAGGCAAGAGACCCAGTACTTC	CASSFSRQETQYF
many	-	TRBV5-1	TRBJ2-2	TGCGCCAGCAGCTCCTACAGAGAGTACACCGGGGAGCTGTTTTTT	CASSSYREYTGELFF
many	-	TRBV12-3/TRBV12-4	TRBJ1-5	TGTGCCAGCAGTTTAGCCTCCCTGAATCAGCCCCAGCATTTT	CASSLASLNQPQHF
many	-	TRBV7-2	TRBJ1-5	TGTGCCAGCAGCTTGGGTCAGGATAGCAATCAGCCCCAGCATTTT	CASSLGQDSNQPQHF
-	TRBD1	TRBV6-5	TRBJ1-6	TGTGCCAGCAGTTACAAAGGGACAGGCAACACAGCGTATACTTCACCCCTCCACTTT	CASSYKGTGNTAYTSPLHF
many	-	TRBV27	TRBJ1-6	TGTGCCAGCGGCAAGAATAATTCACCCCTCCACTTT	CASGKNNSPLHF
many	-	TRBV5-6	TRBJ1-1	TGTGCCAGCAGCCATATATCACAGGGCCAGAACACTGAAGCTTTCTTT	CASSHISQGQNTEAFF
many	-	TRBV27	TRBJ1-2	TGTGCCAGCAGTTTTGAGGGGAACTATGGCTACACCTTC	CASSFEGNYGYTF
once	TRBD1	TRBV28	TRBJ2-3	TGTGCCAGCAGTTTCCGAGACAGGGGAGTTACGCAGTATTTT	CASSFRDRGVTQYF
many	-	TRBV3-1	TRBJ1-1	TGTGCCAGCAGCACGCCAGGGAACACTGAAGCTTTCTTT	CASSTPGNTEAFF
many	-	TRBV7-9	TRBJ2-1	TGTGCCAGCAGCCCCGGATGGGGCCCCGACAATGAGCAGTTCTTC	CASSPGWGPDNEQFF
many	-	TRBV2	TRBJ1-5	TGTGCCAGCAGTGCCGAACAGCGCAATCAGCCCCAGCATTTT	CASSAEQRNQPQHF
-	TRBD1	TRBV6-2/TRBV6-3	TRBJ2-7	TGTGCCAGCAAAGGGACAGGGACCGGCGAGCAGTACTTC	CASKGTGTGEQYF
many	-	TRBV10-3	TRBJ2-7	TGTGCCATCGGTAACAGTTACGAGCAGTACTTC	CAIGNSYEQYF
many	TRBD1	TRBV4-1	TRBJ2-5	TGCGCCAGCAGCCGGGTGGCGGACAGGGGAAGGGAGACCCAGTACTTC	CASSRVADRGRETQYF
many	-	TRBV6-5	TRBJ1-3	TGTGCCAGCAGGCTTACGGGGGGACGAAACACCATATATTTT	CASRLTGGRNTIYF
medium-sized	-	TRBV7-2	TRBJ2-2	TGTGCCAGCAGCCCGGACAGGAACACCGGGGAGCTGTTTTTT	CASSPDRNTGELFF
many	TRBD2	TRBV24-1	TRBJ2-1	TGTGCCACCAGTGATGGGTCTAGCGGGGGGCACTACAATGAGCAGTTCTTC	CATSDGSSGGHYNEQFF
many	TRBD1	TRBV10-3	TRBJ1-1	TGTGCCACCCGGGACAGGGACGCGAACACTGAAGCTTTCTTT	CATRDRDANTEAFF
many	TRBD1	TRBV2	TRBJ1-5	TGTGCCAGCAGTGAAGGGTCGGACAGGAATCAGCCCCAGCATTTT	CASSEGSDRNQPQHF
many	-	TRBV2	TRBJ1-1	TGTGCCAGCAGCGACAGTTACACTGAAGCTTTCTTT	CASSDSYTEAFF
few	TRBD2	TRBV6-1	TRBJ2-7	TGTGCCAGCAGCGCGGGGGGGATAATCACCTACGAGCAGTACTTC	CASSAGGIITYEQYF
many	-	TRBV6-6	TRBJ2-5	TGTGCCAGCAGTTACTCACAGGGACCTCAAGAGACCCAGTACTTC	CASSYSQGPQETQYF
-	TRBD1	TRBV3-1	TRBJ2-2	TGTGCCAGCAGCCAATTTCAGGGGGCCGGGGAGCTGTTTTTT	CASSQFQGAGELFF
many	TRBD2	TRBV6-4	TRBJ2-3	TGTGCCAGCAGTGACTCGACTAGCAGCACAGATACGCAGTATTTT	CASSDSTSSTDTQYF
many	-	TRBV4-2	TRBJ2-7	TGTGCCAGCAGCGGGGACATCTACGAGCAGTACTTC	CASSGDIYEQYF
medium-sized	-	TRBV4-1	TRBJ1-2	TGCGCCAGCAGCCAAGGGGACAAGGCTAACTATGGCTACACCTTC	CASSQGDKANYGYTF
many	TRBD1	TRBV16	TRBJ1-5	TGTGCCAGCAGCCAACGACAGGGCGATCAGCCCCAGCATTTT	CASSQRQGDQPQHF
many	-	TRBV6-1	TRBJ1-1	TGTGCCAGCAGTGATTGGGAGACAAGGACTGAAGCTTTCTTT	CASSDWETRTEAFF
many	TRBD1	TRBV5-1	TRBJ1-1	TGCGCCAGCAGCCCTAACGGACAGGTTCTCCAGGAAGCTTTCTTT	CASSPNGQVLQEAFF